This T cell receptor beta chain was found in a study of cytomegalovirus exposure and HLA in healthy donors (dated by TCRdb to the late 2010s). About the study as a whole: An earlier analysis of approximately 600 of the donors reported 250 to 300 Gb of sequence data and about 100 million unique TCR beta sequences from 150 million to 200 million T cells. Roughly 300 gigabases of sequencing data and about 92 million unique TCR sequences made up an early release that covered 500 to 650 HLA-typed donors. Of the 300 to 500 genotyped donors, roughly 80% were placed in the genetic ancestry cluster associated with self-reported Caucasian donors. The study aimed to test whether cataloging public T cell receptors could reveal signatures of past pathogen exposure. The study used immunosequencing to profile the T cell repertoires of approximately 640 subjects and linked those repertoires to cytomegalovirus serostatus. A separate validation cohort of over 95 different subjects was used in addition to the approximately 670-subject first cohort. To predict cytomegalovirus infection status, the study brought together high-throughput TCR immunosequencing, statistical association of individual TCRs with disease status, and machine learning. A later analysis re-analyzed previously published TCR beta repertoires from approximately 670 donors and added high-resolution HLA genotyping to study TCR occurrence patterns. Rather than drawing on any new phenotypic data, the later analysis identified candidate immune exposures from TCR beta sequences and the way those sequences occurred across donors. An earlier analysis of 450 to 750 of the donors used high-throughput TCR beta sequencing to judge whether each TCR beta V gene segment behaved as functional or pseudogenic. Donor age, sex, ethnicity and CMV serostatus were compiled alongside the repertoire data. Genome-wide SNP genotypes for about 65% of the roughly 670 donors were used in a later genetic analysis, which treated that subset as a discovery cohort. All discovery cohort repertoires had been generated using a single sequencing platform. Class I and class II HLA loci were covered by the typing at four-digit resolution. The number of typed donors differed by locus: roughly 629-640 for A, B, C, DRB1 and DQB1; roughly 510 for DQA1; 606 for DPA1; and some 430 for DPB1. Because of strong linkage in the cohort, five DR-DQ haplotypes were treated as single units for association and clustering. On average, about 240,000 unique TCR beta nucleotide sequences were sequenced per donor among some 420 genotyped donors of the cohort, with 15% to 20% of those sequences being non-productive. Results and caveats for the whole study, not just this receptor: In the study, 164 TCR beta chains were listed as associated with cytomegalovirus. In both the original and validation cohorts, the classifier was reported to diagnose cytomegalovirus status with high specificity and sensitivity. In a later analysis, TCR association rates were found to vary across HLA loci, with the most associated TCRs seen for DRB1 alleles and the fewest for HLA-C alleles. Linkage disequilibrium might explain the correlated functional status among segregating V segments, but an unknown experimental factor could not be ruled out. According to the authors, the approach could potentially be generalized to other disease states and immunological phenotypes. A later genetic analysis associated a missense DCLRE1C variant with V-gene and J-gene trimming of TCR beta chains, and an independent cohort replicated the association. The earlier analysis of some 540 of the donors excluded roughly 16 rarely observed V segments, including chromosome 9 orphons, because counts were too low. While some public TCRs were present in many individuals, most TCR sequences turned up only very rarely across donors. According to a later analysis, most CMV-associated TCR beta chains appeared to be HLA-restricted, and the HLA associations seemed to be driven largely by CMV exposure. Because the 87-base-pair reads could not distinguish some IMGT-functional V segments, including TRBV6-2 and TRBV6-3, those segments were excluded. At a false discovery rate of 0.05, a later analysis linked under 20,000 TCR beta sequences to specific HLA alleles. A further reported finding was that TCR beta sequences accurately predicted the HLA-A and HLA-B alleles for most subjects in the first cohort. In an earlier analysis of some 550 of the donors, most TCR beta V segments were observed in productive rearrangements about 87% or about 30% of the time, broadly matching IMGT annotations. HLA typing was unavailable for some donors at each locus, so association tests used only the typed subset. CMV serostatus was the only immune exposure information available for the cohort. Strong co-occurrence of HLA alleles, especially DR and DQ, made assigning TCR associations to individual alleles difficult. The cohort was sequenced for TCR beta chains only, and without alpha or paired-chain data the features that could be detected were limited. Compared with equally common non-associated chains, HLA-associated TCR beta chains in a later analysis were more clonally expanded and had lower generation probabilities. According to a later genetic analysis, donors in an Asian-associated ancestry cluster had fewer N-insertions in productive TCRs than the approximately 610-donor mean. In vitro tests confirmed that three of the cytomegalovirus-associated TCR beta chains recognize cytomegalovirus antigens. A cluster of highly shared sequence variants was judged likely to represent a technical artifact of the sequencing pipeline. Presence/absence analyses assumed roughly uniform sequencing depth across donors, an assumption that may not hold. Several of the top co-occurrence clusters appeared to be linked to parvovirus B19, influenza, CMV and Epstein-Barr virus, according to a later analysis.

The CDR3 has 13 amino acids, counting the end cysteine and phenylalanine. The read is trimmed to its CDR3 DNA, 39 bases read in frame from base 1. V is pruned by 5 bases and J by 3 bases, leaving 2 bases of the junction without a gene match. The germline V gene gives CDR1 as MGHRA and CDR2 as YSYEKL. The library was built by means of the immunoSEQ multiplex PCR assay. For the multiplex PCR, a mixture combining 60 forward primers for TCR Vbeta segments and 13 reverse primers for TCR Jbeta segments was used. A multiplex PCR assay on genomic DNA amplified the CDR3 region of rearranged TCR beta genes. The Illumina HiSeq System was used to sequence the amplified TCR beta libraries as 87-base-pair reads. As for the authors' bioinformatics: A later analysis tallied tens of millions of unique TCR beta chains across the 700 or so repertoires, and about 10 million of those chains were shared by two or more donors. Raw reads were error-corrected and collapsed into unique sequences by a nearest-neighbor algorithm in which closely related sequences were merged to remove PCR and sequencing errors. Alignment of CDR3 sequences to IMGT reference sequences was used to assign V, D and J gene segments. Each retained sequence needed at least a six-nucleotide match to both a V gene segment and a J gene segment. A rearrangement counted as productive if the CDR3 had no stop codons and remained in frame with V and J, and every other rearrangement counted as non-productive. CDR3 was defined according to IMGT convention as the region running from the second conserved V-encoded cysteine to the conserved J-encoded phenylalanine. Sequences without an unambiguous match to a single V gene segment were excluded from the earlier analysis of about 600 of the donors. An earlier analysis of several hundred of the donors called V segments functional above 56.7% productive rearrangements and segregating when the between-donor standard deviation exceeded 5%. A statistical classification framework was developed to diagnose cytomegalovirus status using the catalog of TCR beta chain sequences. A later analysis assigned V and J genes by comparing TCR nucleotide sequences with IMGT/GENE-DB human TR gene sequences. The TCRdist pipeline was used in a later analysis to assign CDR3 sequences and most-parsimonious VDJ recombination scenarios. In a later analysis, every TCR beta chain was defined by the combination of its CDR3 amino acid sequence and its V-gene family, and reads without a unique V-gene family were dropped. As a way to deal with suspected cross-contamination and a sequencing artifact, a later analysis dropped approximately 570 nucleotide sequences that were highly shared and had low generation probability. In a later analysis, a clonal expansion index for each public chain was calculated from normalized within-repertoire ranks of inferred template counts. In a later analysis, generation probabilities were computed using a VDJ recombination model fitted to out-of-frame rearrangements, and the results were checked against IGoR. Hypergeometric tests were used in a later analysis to score TCR-TCR, TCR-HLA and TCR-CMV co-occurrence, with a repertoire-size bias correction applied to the TCR pairs. In a later analysis, false discovery rates were estimated by permuting HLA or CMV assignments 20 times. In a later analysis, co-occurring TCRs were grouped with DBSCAN, and TCRdist sequence similarity was added when clustering was performed within HLA-allele-positive subsets. Repertoires with fewer than 30,000 or more than 120,000 public chains were left out of co-occurrence clustering, as were five repertoires with anomalous nucleotide sharing. TCRdb provides this immuneACCESS table in a form limited to in-frame rearrangements. Some clones are lacking; in checked studies, under half of them reflect an unresolved V gene, and why the rest are absent is not known. V, J and clone size derive from that table, while D and trimming were established from the DNA sequence. The sample profile shows about 210,000 clones; about four fifths of them were found once. The top ten clonotypes cover around 6% of the sample.

The cohort consisted of approximately 670 healthy bone marrow donors. At the time of sampling, all cohort members were nominally healthy, though unrecorded immune exposures were likely present. The donor tested CMV seropositive, placing the donor among the 289 seropositive members of the cohort. Every donor gave a peripheral blood sample, and the peripheral blood mononuclear cells from that sample were used for TCR beta sequencing. Genomic DNA was extracted from the blood cell samples with the Qiagen DNeasy Blood Extraction Kit. As to this clone: The target of this receptor is not known. Base qualities are not at hand, and no much larger clone is one base apart.

This TCR was sampled from a man in his forties in good health and CMV-seropositive. This chain is built from TRBV4-1 and TRBJ2-5, with 8 bases in between that match TRBD2. The sequencing input was PBMCs. In nucleotides, the sequence is TGCGCCAGCAGCGCGGGAGGTGAAGAGACCCAGTACTTC. The encoded protein is CASSAGGEETQYF.